The clone carrying this T cell receptor (beta chain) was picked up a small number of times. Antigen specificity is unknown. V shed 7 bases and J shed 1 base, with 8 bases lying between them. This CDR3 spans 13 amino acids. Germline CDR1 reads SEHNR; CDR2 reads FQNEAQ (reference sequence). Stem cell-like memory, regulatory, central memory and naive CD4+ cells were sorted via CD45RO/CCR7/CD25/CD127/CD95/CD27. Expressed TCRB transcripts were sequenced because the isolated RNA had all been reverse transcribed beforehand. Here immunoSEQ multiplex PCR was the method, and the copy in TCRdb shows in-frame clones only, minus some. The repertoire holds about 900,000 clones, roughly a sixth seen once, with 0.023% in the top ten. The sample comes from a study of beta chain features in type 1 diabetes. Background on the study: Researchers looked at 85 million to 110 million sorted cells across all samples. Study-level points and caveats: In these data, an HLA type influence on TCRB rearrangement remained unresolved.

Material: naive CD4+ T cells from blood. The receptor was isolated from a young woman in good health. The chain uses TRBV7-9 and TRBJ1-3, with TRBD1 as a possible D gene (6 bases). The CDR3 region is CASTRGSGNTIYF. The CDR3 DNA follows: TGTGCCAGCACCAGGGGATCTGGAAACACCATATATTTT.